Below, one TCR beta chain is given with its context. In the study's own analysis: Amplification of reference gene primers was used by the study to estimate nucleated cell counts. Some clones are missing from TCRdb's copy, which holds only in-frame ones; the method was immunoSEQ multiplex PCR. V and J calls and clone size are given by that table; D and trimming were obtained from the DNA. The sample has roughly 260,000 clones; roughly 90% are singletons. This entry comes from a study of blood T cell repertoires in COVID-19. For the study at large: Spain, Italy and the United States supplied samples that represented acute and convalescent COVID-19. PBMCs, B-cell-depleted T cells, or T cells were the source of the cDNA or gDNA that made up the material.

The J segment lost 3 bases and the V segment lost 0 bases, leaving 1 base of the junction unmatched. CDR3 length equals 15 residues. Germline CDR1 SGHRS, CDR2 YFSETQ. The receptor's source is a man in his 60s who had recovered from COVID-19. The sample consisted of peripheral blood. The chain couples TRBV5-1 to TRBJ2-1, with 9 positions matching TRBD1. The chain's CDR3 is CASSLGTGVYNEQFF. As DNA, the CDR3 is TGCGCCAGCAGCTTGGGGACAGGGGTCTACAATGAGCAGTTCTTC.